This TCR beta chain was captured in a study of beta chain features in type 1 diabetes. Sequenced material consisted of expressed TCRB transcripts (all of the isolated RNA was reverse transcribed). Sequencing used immunoSEQ multiplex PCR; TCRdb keeps in-frame clones, though not all of them. The table shows hundreds of thousands of clones, with about an eighth occurring only once. Only one count was recorded for this clone. Its antigen remains unidentified. Findings and caveats of the study: In all four CD4+ subsets, TCRB CDR3 length was significantly, moderately reduced in type 1 diabetes.

The sample consisted of naive CD4+ T cells from blood. This TCR was recovered from a man between 18 and 29 years old with type 1 diabetes.

The CDR3 coding sequence is TGTGCCAGCAGCTTAGATGGGGCTTCGCCAACCTACAATGAGCAGTTCTTC. This sequence encodes CASSLDGASPTYNEQFF. The rearrangement joins TRBV11-3 to TRBJ2-1; maybe TRBD1 (5 bases). Germline CDR1 and CDR2: SGHNT and YENEEA. The length of the CDR3 is 17 residues. V lost 0 bases and J 2 bases, leaving 14 bases between the germline ends.